The sequence of this TCR beta chain was determined in a study of T cells after posttransplantation cyclophosphamide. Study-level points and caveats: Donor-recipient repertoire similarity was low at 1-2 months, rising over year one. Blood and skin or GI T cell repertoires showed limited TRB overlap. Recipient CMV seropositivity and CMV reactivation strongly tracked TRB clonality.

Points on this clone: Its specificity is unknown.

Cells defined as naive were viable CD3+CD4+ or CD3+CD8+ and CCR7+CD45RA+CD45RO-CD95-CD27+CD28+. Produced via immunoSEQ multiplex PCR; TCRdb's table is partial and in-frame only. The sample records roughly 12,000 clones, approximately 95% being singletons. This CDR3 is 16 amino acids long. Germline CDR1 MNHEY, CDR2 SVGAGI. The V gene lost 2 bases and the J gene lost 4 bases, with 14 bases spanning the gap. The receptor was derived from a man under 40 in good health and a related stem cell transplant donor. The rearrangement joins TRBV6-5 to TRBJ2-2; tentative D call: TRBD1 (6 bases). The sequencing input was naive CD8+ T cells sorted from PBMCs. DNA of the CDR3: TGTGCCAGCAGTTACGACATACAGGGTTCCACCGGGGAGCTGTTTTTT. Residues: CASSYDIQGSTGELFF.